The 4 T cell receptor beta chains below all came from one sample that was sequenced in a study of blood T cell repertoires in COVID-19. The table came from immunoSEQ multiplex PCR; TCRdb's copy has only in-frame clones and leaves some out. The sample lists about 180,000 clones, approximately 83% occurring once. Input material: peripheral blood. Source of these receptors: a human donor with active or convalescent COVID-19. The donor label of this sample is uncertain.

The CDR3, as DNA: TGTGCCAGCAGTACTTCCGGGACAGGGCGTGAAAAACTGTTTTTT. Encoded protein: CASSTSGTGREKLFF. The rearrangement uses TRBV28 and TRBJ1-4, with 9 positions matching TRBD1. The CDR3 is made up of 15 amino acids. Germline lookup yields CDR1 MDHEN and CDR2 SYDVKM. V trimming: 5 bases; J trimming: 7 bases; junction bases outside the gene matches: 8.

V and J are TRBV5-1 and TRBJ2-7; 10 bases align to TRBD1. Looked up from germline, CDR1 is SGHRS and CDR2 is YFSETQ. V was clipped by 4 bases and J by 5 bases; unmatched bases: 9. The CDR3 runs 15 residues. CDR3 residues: CASSGGTGAIHEQYF. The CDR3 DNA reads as TGCGCCAGCAGCGGGGGGACAGGGGCTATCCACGAGCAGTACTTC.

The CDR3 here is CASIRGGGNYGYTF. The CDR3 DNA is TGTGCCAGCATCCGCGGAGGTGGGAACTATGGCTACACCTTC. V gene TRBV6-5 combines with J gene TRBJ1-2; D uncertain. This CDR3 is built from 14 residues. V was shortened by 7 bases and J by 2 bases, with 14 bases between the two germline ends. Germline assignment: CDR1 MNHEY and CDR2 SVGAGI.

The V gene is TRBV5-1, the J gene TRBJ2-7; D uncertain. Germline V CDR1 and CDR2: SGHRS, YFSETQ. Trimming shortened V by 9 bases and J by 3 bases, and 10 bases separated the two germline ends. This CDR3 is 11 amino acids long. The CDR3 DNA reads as TGCGCCAATCCTGTCCGCTACGAGCAGTACTTC. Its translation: CANPVRYEQYF. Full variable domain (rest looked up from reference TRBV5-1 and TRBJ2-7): KAGVTQTPRYLIKTRGQQVTLSCSPISGHRSVSWYQQTPGQGLQFLFEYFSETQRNKGNFPGRFSGRQFSNSRSEMNVSTLELGDSALYLCANPVRYEQYFGPGTRLTVT.